The present TCR beta chain was sequenced within a study of shared clonotypes between healthy human individuals. Study conclusions and caveats: Sequencing depth was expected to influence donor clonotype sharing.

About this clone: Antigen unknown.

Germline assignment: CDR1 SGHAT and CDR2 FQNNGV. Trimming left V 11 bases short and J 4 bases short, with 17 bases between. There are 13 residues in the CDR3. Clones were sequenced by immunoSEQ multiplex PCR, and TCRdb holds only the in-frame ones, with some missing. Of about 1 million clones in the sample, around 74% were seen once. Sequencing used memory CD4+ T cells sorted from blood. The subset here: CD45RA-negative fraction. The rearrangement uses TRBV11-2 and TRBJ2-5; D perhaps matches TRBD2 (6 bases). The origin of this receptor is a man in his late teens or twenties in good health. DNA of the CDR3: TGTGCCGTAGCGGCGGGACGGGGAGAGACCCAGTACTTC. It is translated as CAVAAGRGETQYF.